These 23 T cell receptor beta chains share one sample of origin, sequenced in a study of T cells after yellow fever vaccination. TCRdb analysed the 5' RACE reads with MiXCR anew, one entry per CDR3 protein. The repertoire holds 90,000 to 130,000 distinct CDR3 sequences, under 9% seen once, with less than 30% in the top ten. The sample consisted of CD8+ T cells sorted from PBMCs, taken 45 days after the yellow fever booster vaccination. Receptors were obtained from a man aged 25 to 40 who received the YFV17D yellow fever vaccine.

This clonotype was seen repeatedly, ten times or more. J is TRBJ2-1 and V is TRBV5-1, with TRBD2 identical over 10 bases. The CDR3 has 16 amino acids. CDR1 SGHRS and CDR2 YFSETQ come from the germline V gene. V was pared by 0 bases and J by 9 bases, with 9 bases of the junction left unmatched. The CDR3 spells CASSLVGLAGESEQFF. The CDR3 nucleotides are TGCGCCAGCAGCTTGGTAGGCCTAGCGGGAGAATCTGAGCAGTTCTTC. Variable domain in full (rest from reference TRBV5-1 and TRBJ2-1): KAGVTQTPRYLIKTRGQQVTLSCSPISGHRSVSWYQQTPGQGLQFLFEYFSETQRNKGNFPGRFSGRQFSNSRSEMNVSTLELGDSALYLCASSLVGLAGESEQFFGPGTRLTVL.

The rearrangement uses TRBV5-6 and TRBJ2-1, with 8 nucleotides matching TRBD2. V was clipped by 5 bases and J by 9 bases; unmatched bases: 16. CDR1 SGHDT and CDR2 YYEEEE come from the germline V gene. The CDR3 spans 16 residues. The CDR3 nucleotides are TGTGCCAGCAGTTGGACTAGCCAAATCTCTTGGGGTGAGCAGTTCTTC. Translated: CASSWTSQISWGEQFF.

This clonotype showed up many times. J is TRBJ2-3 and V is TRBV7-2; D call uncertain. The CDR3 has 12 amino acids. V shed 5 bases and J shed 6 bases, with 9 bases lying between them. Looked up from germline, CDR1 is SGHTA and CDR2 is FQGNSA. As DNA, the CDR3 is TGTGCCAGCAGCCCCTTCCAGGATACGCAGTATTTT. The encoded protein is CASSPFQDTQYF.

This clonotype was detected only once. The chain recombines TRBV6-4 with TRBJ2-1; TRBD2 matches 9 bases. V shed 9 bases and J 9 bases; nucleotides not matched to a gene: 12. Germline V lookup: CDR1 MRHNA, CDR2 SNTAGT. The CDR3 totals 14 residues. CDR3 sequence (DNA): TGTGCCAGATGGGGGCGGGAGGGCCGGAGTGAGCAGTTCTTC. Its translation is CARWGREGRSEQFF.

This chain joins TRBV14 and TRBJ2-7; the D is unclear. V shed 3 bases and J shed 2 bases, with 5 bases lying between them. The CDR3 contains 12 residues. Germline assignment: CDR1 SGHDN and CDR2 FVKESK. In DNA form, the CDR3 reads TGTGCCAGCAGCCACGTCACCTACGAGCAGTACTTC. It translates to CASSHVTYEQYF.

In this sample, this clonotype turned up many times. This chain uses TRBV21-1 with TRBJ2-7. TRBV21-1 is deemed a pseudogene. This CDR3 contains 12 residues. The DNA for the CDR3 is TGTGCCAGCAGCAAAGTCCCCTACGAGCAGTACTTC. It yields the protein CASSKVPYEQYF.

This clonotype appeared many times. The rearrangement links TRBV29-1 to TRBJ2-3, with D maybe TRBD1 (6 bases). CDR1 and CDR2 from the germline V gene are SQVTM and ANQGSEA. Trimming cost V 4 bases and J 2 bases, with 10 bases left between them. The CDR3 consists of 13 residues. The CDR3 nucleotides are TGCAGCGTTGGGCAGGGGACCACAGATACGCAGTATTTT. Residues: CSVGQGTTDTQYF.

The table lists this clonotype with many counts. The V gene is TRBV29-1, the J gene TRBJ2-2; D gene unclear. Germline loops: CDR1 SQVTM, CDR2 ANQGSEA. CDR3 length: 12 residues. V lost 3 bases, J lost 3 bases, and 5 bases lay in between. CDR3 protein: CSVEEYTGELFF. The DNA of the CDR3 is TGCAGCGTTGAGGAGTACACCGGGGAGCTGTTTTTT.

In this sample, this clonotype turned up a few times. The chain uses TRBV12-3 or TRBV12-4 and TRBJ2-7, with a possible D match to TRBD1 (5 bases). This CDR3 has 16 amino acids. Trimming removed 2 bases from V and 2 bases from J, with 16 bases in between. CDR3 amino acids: CASSLRWGPATYEQYF. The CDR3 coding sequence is TGTGCCAGCAGTTTAAGATGGGGCCCTGCTACCTACGAGCAGTACTTC.

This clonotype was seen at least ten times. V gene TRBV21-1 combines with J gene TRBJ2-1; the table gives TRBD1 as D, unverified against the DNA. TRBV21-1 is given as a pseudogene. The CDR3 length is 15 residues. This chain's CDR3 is CASRSHREPYNEQFF. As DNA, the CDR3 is TGTGCCAGCAGAAGCCACAGGGAACCCTACAATGAGCAGTTCTTC.

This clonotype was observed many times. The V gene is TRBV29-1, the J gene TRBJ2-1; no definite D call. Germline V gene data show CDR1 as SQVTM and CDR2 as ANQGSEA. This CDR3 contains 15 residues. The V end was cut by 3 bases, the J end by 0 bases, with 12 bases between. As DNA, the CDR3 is TGCAGCGTTGATGGCCGGATGAGCTCCTACAATGAGCAGTTCTTC. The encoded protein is CSVDGRMSSYNEQFF.

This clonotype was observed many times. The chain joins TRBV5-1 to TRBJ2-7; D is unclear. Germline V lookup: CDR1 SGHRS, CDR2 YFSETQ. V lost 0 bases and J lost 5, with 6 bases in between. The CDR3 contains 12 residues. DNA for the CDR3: TGCGCCAGCAGCTTGGGTCCCCACGAGCAGTACTTC. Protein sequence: CASSLGPHEQYF.

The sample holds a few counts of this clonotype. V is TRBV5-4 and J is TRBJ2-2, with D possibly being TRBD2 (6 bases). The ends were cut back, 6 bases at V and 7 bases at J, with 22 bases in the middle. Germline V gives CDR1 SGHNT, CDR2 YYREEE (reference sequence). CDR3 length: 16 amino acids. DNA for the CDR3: TGTGCCAGCACCTCCACCCCACCCCTCGGGAGCGGGGAGCTGTTTTTT. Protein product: CASTSTPPLGSGELFF. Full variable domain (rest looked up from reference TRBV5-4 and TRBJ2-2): ETGVTQSPTHLIKTRGQQVTLRCSSQSGHNTVSWYQQALGQGPQFIFQYYREEENGRGNFPPRFSGLQFPNYSSELNVNALELDDSALYLCASTSTPPLGSGELFFGEGSRLTVL.

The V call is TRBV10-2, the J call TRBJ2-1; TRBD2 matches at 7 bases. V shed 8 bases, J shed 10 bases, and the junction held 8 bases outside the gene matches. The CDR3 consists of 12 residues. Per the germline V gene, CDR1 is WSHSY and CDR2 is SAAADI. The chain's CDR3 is CASANGGGEQFF. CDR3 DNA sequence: TGCGCCAGCGCCAATGGCGGGGGAGAGCAGTTCTTC.

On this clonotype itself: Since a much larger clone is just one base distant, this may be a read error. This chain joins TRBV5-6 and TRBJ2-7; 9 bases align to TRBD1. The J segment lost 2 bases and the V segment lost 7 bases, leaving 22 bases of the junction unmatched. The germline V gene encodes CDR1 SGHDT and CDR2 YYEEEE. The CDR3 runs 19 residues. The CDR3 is CASGSKGTGSLKHTYEQYF. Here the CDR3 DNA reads TGTGCCAGCGGCTCTAAAGGGACAGGGTCCCTTAAACACACCTACGAGCAGTACTTC.

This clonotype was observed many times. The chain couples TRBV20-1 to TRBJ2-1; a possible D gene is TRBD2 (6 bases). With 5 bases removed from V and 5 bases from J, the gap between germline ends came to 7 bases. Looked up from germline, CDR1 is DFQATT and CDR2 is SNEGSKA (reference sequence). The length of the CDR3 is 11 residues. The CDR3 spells CSARLDNEQFF. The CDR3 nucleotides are TGCAGTGCTCGACTAGACAATGAGCAGTTCTTC.

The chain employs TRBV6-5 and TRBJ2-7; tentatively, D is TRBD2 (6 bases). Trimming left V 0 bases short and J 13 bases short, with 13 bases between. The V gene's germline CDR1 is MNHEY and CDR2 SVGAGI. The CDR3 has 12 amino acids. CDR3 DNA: TGTGCCAGCAGTTACTCAGGCGGGGACCGCTACTTC. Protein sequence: CASSYSGGDRYF.

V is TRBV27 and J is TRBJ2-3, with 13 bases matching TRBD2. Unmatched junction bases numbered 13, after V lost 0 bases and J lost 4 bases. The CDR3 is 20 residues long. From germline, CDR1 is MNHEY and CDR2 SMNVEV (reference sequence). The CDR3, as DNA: TGTGCCAGCAGTTTATCGAAATTTGGGACTAGCGGGATAGACCCAGATACGCAGTATTTT. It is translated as CASSLSKFGTSGIDPDTQYF.

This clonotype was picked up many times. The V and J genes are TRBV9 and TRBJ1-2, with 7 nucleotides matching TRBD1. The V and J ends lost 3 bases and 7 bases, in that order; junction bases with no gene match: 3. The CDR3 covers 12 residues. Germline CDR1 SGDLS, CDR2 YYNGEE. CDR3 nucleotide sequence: TGTGCCAGCAGCGCAGACAGGGCTGGCTACACCTTC. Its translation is CASSADRAGYTF.

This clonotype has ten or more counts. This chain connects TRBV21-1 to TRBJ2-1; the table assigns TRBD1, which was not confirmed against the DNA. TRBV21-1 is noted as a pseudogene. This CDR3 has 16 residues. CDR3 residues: CASSECPGVKDNEQFF. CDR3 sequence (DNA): TGTGCCAGCAGCGAATGCCCAGGGGTTAAGGACAATGAGCAGTTCTTC.

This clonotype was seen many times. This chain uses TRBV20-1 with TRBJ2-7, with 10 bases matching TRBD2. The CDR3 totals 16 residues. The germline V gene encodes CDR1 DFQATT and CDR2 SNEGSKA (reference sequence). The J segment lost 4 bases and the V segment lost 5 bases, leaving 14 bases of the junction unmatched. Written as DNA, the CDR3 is TGCAGTGCTGAGGCCCTAGCGGGAGAAAGGGGGTACGAGCAGTACTTC. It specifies CSAEALAGERGYEQYF.

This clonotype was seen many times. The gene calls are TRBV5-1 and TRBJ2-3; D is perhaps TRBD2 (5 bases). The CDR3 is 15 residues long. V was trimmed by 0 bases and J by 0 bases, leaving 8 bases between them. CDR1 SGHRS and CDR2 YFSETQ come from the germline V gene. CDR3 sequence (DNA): TGCGCCAGCAGCTTGGGAGGGTCTAGCACAGATACGCAGTATTTT. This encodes CASSLGGSSTDTQYF.

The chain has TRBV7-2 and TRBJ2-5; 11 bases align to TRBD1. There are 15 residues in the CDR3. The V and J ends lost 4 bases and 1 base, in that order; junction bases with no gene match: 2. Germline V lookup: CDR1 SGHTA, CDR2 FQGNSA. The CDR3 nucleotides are TGTGCCAGCAGCTGGGACAGGGGGGGCCAAGAGACCCAGTACTTC. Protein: CASSWDRGGQETQYF.